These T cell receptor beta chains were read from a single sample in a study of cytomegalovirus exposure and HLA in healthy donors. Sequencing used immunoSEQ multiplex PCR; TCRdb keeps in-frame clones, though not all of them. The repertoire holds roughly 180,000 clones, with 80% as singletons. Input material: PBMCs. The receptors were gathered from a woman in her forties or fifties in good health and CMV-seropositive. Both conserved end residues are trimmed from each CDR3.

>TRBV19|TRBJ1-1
ASRQGARSVAEAF
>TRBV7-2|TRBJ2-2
ASSLLAGANTGELL
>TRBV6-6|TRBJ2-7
ASRTPGQTYEQY
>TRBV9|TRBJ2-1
ASSPSGRAGYNEQF
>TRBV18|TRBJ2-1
ASSPITPSGGHNEQF
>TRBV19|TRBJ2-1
ASTQLWGSSYNEQF
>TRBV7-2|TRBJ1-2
ASSLDSRSFYGYT
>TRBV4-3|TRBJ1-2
ASSQEYTEPNYGYT
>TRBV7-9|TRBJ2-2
ASSFIGRRDIPGELF
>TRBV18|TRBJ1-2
ASSPNPIEYGYT
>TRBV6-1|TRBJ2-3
ASGAGWDTQY
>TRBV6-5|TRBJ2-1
ATLGQAGDNEQF
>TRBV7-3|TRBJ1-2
ASSLTRDRGSDGYT
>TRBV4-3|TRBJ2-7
ASSQGREGFEQY
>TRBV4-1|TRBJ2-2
ASSQRQGNNGELF
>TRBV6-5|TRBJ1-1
ASSRQASSNTEAF
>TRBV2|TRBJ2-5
ASSERRGWETQY
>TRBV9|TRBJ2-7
ASSVGGGAVMEQY
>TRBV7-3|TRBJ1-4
ASSLRREDEKLF
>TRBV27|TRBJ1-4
ASRSGQRREKLF
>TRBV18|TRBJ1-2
ASSLQGPEAVTPYGYT
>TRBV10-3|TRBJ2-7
AISVRQGALNEQY
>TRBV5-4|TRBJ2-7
ASSLGAGGPYEQY
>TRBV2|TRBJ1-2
ASSPRGPYGYT
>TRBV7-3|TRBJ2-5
ASSFTSFISWLAEETQY
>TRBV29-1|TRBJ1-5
SVEFGGGNQPQH
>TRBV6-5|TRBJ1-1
ASSYSPGNTEAF
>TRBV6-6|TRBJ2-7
ATATGIAYEQY
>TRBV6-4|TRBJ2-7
ASNRDRGLSYEQY
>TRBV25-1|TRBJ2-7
ASKQTGVSSYEQY
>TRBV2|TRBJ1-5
ASRGTGDYQPQH
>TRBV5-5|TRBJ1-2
ASSQPTGVYGYT
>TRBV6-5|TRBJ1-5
ASSYSWGGNQPQH
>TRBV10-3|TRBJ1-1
AITQDTLATEAF
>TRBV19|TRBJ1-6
ASSIMGTGDNSPLH
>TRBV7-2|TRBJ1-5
ASSFSGTGNQPQH
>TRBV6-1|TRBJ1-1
ASRGQGATEAF
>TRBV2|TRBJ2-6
ASSGRDTRTGSSRANVLT